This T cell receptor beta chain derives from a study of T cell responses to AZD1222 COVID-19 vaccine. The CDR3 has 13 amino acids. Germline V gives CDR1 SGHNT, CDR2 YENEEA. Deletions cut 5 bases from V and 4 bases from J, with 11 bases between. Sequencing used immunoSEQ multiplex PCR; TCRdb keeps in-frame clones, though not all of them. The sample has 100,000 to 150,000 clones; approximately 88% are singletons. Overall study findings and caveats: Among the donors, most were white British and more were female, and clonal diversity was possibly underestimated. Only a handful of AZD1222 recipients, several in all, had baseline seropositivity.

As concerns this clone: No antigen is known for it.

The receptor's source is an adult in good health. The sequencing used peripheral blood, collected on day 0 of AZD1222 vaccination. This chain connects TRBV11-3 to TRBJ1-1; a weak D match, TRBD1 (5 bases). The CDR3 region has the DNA TGTGCCAGCAGCCACGGGGCCGGCACTGAAGCTTTCTTT. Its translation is CASSHGAGTEAFF.